This T cell receptor (beta chain) was profiled in a study of cytomegalovirus exposure and HLA in healthy donors. With 3 bases removed from V and 5 bases from J, the gap between germline ends came to 8 bases. Germline lookup yields CDR1 SGDLS and CDR2 YYNGEE. This CDR3 contains 12 residues. Vbeta (60) and Jbeta (13) primers were used in the PCR. The assay was immunoSEQ multiplex PCR, and TCRdb's table has in-frame clones only and misses some. The sample has under 150,000 clones, over 8% seen once. The sequenced material came from PBMCs. The V call is TRBV9, the J call TRBJ1-2; D is ambiguous. The source is a man aged 25-45 years in good health and CMV-seronegative. The CDR3 DNA reads as TGTGCCAGCAGCGCCAACACGTATGGCTACACCTTC. Translating gives CASSANTYGYTF.